The clone carrying this TCR beta chain was counted ten times or more. The antigen remains unidentified. TCR alpha and beta CDR3 regions were amplified from RNA using iRepertoire nested multiplex PCR. Tissue mRNA or PBMC total RNA, about 90-400 ng, went into one-step reverse transcription and amplification. TCRdb re-called the multiplex PCR reads through MiXCR, storing one row per CDR3 protein. Of about 94,000 distinct CDR3 sequences listed, about 23% are singletons. CDR1 is MNHNS, CDR2 SASEGT, per germline. The CDR3 covers 17 residues. J was trimmed by 2 bases and V by 2 bases; bases with no gene match: 10. The sample originates from a study of glioma-infiltrating T cells. Study-level findings and limits: Tissue-blood divergence was below expectation in non-neoplastic patients, above in gliomas. Tissue and blood shared very few CDR3 sequences.

The sequencing sample was made of glioma tissue, nonneoplastic brain tissue, or PBMCs (not recorded which). V and J are TRBV6-1 and TRBJ2-3; 7 bases line up with TRBD2. This receptor was taken from a human donor with low-grade glioma or glioblastoma, undergoing nonglioma brain surgery, or in good health (not recorded which). As DNA, the CDR3 is TGTGCCAGCAGTGAAAGTCTGGCTAGCGGCCACACAGATACGCAGTATTTT. Amino acids: CASSESLASGHTDTQYF.